Listed below are T cell receptor beta chains from one sample, sequenced in a study of CD8+ T cells in alopecia areata. Libraries were prepared by immunoSEQ multiplex PCR; TCRdb keeps only in-frame clonotypes and omits some of them. Of around 100,000 clones listed, roughly three fifths are singletons. Sequencing was performed on CD8+ T cells sorted from blood, taken at week 24, from a patient treated with tofacitinib. These receptors originate from a human donor with alopecia areata. The CDR3 runs from the conserved cysteine through the conserved F or W. Fields, in order: V gene, D gene, J gene, CDR3 length, clone size, CDR3 protein, CDR3 DNA. D genes are given only for firm matches. The size field is filled for only some rows; it gives once, few, many or a size class.

v_call: TRBV5-4; d_call: -; j_call: TRBJ2-1; cdr3_length: 12; clone_size: -; cdr3_aa: CASSLYENEQFF; cdr3_nt: TGTGCCAGCAGCCTCTACGAGAATGAGCAGTTCTTC
v_call: TRBV6-6; d_call: -; j_call: TRBJ2-3; cdr3_length: 13; clone_size: -; cdr3_aa: CASSQLDTDTQYF; cdr3_nt: TGTGCCAGCAGCCAGCTTGACACAGATACGCAGTATTTT
v_call: TRBV7-9; d_call: -; j_call: TRBJ1-1; cdr3_length: 11; clone_size: few; cdr3_aa: CATTGFTEAFF; cdr3_nt: TGTGCCACCACAGGGTTCACTGAAGCTTTCTTT
v_call: TRBV5-1; d_call: -; j_call: TRBJ1-1; cdr3_length: 15; clone_size: -; cdr3_aa: CASSWRGRMNTEAFF; cdr3_nt: TGCGCCAGCAGTTGGCGGGGGCGGATGAACACTGAAGCTTTCTTT
v_call: TRBV11-2; d_call: -; j_call: TRBJ2-3; cdr3_length: 16; clone_size: few; cdr3_aa: CASSLGVSGDTDTQYF; cdr3_nt: TGTGCCAGCAGCTTAGGGGTTAGCGGAGACACAGATACGCAGTATTTT
v_call: TRBV6-9; d_call: -; j_call: TRBJ2-1; cdr3_length: 14; clone_size: -; cdr3_aa: CASSYSSFYHEQFF; cdr3_nt: TGTGCCAGCAGTTATTCCTCGTTCTACCATGAGCAGTTCTTC
v_call: TRBV13; d_call: TRBD2; j_call: TRBJ2-1; cdr3_length: 16; clone_size: -; cdr3_aa: CASSLDPGGPGDEQFF; cdr3_nt: TGTGCCAGCAGCTTAGATCCGGGGGGGCCGGGCGATGAGCAGTTCTTC
v_call: TRBV28; d_call: -; j_call: TRBJ1-4; cdr3_length: 13; clone_size: -; cdr3_aa: CASSFGGDEKLFF; cdr3_nt: TGTGCCAGCTCCTTCGGGGGAGATGAAAAACTGTTTTTT
v_call: TRBV5-4; d_call: TRBD1; j_call: TRBJ2-3; cdr3_length: 15; clone_size: once; cdr3_aa: CASRLGTASTDTQYF; cdr3_nt: TGTGCCAGCAGATTGGGGACAGCTAGCACAGATACGCAGTATTTT
v_call: TRBV10-3; d_call: TRBD1; j_call: TRBJ2-5; cdr3_length: 17; clone_size: -; cdr3_aa: CAISESIGQGVGETQYF; cdr3_nt: TGTGCCATCAGTGAGTCAATTGGTCAGGGGGTAGGAGAGACCCAGTACTTC
v_call: TRBV11-1; d_call: -; j_call: TRBJ2-1; cdr3_length: 14; clone_size: few; cdr3_aa: CASSLAGIYNEQFF; cdr3_nt: TGTGCCAGCAGCTTAGCGGGGATCTACAATGAGCAGTTCTTC
v_call: TRBV29-1; d_call: -; j_call: TRBJ1-6; cdr3_length: 12; clone_size: few; cdr3_aa: CSVSRPNSPLHF; cdr3_nt: TGCAGCGTCAGCCGGCCTAATTCACCCCTCCACTTT
v_call: TRBV5-6; d_call: TRBD2; j_call: TRBJ2-3; cdr3_length: 17; clone_size: -; cdr3_aa: CASSSLGLAGYSDTQYF; cdr3_nt: TGTGCCAGCAGCTCCTTGGGACTAGCGGGGTACTCAGATACGCAGTATTTT
v_call: TRBV4-2; d_call: TRBD1; j_call: TRBJ1-5; cdr3_length: 16; clone_size: -; cdr3_aa: CASSQELGTGNQPQHF; cdr3_nt: TGTGCCAGCAGCCAAGAGTTAGGGACAGGCAATCAGCCCCAGCATTTT
v_call: TRBV7-9; d_call: -; j_call: TRBJ2-5; cdr3_length: 13; clone_size: -; cdr3_aa: CASILDSGETQYF; cdr3_nt: TGTGCCAGCATCTTGGACAGTGGGGAGACCCAGTACTTC
v_call: TRBV5-1; d_call: -; j_call: TRBJ1-1; cdr3_length: 14; clone_size: -; cdr3_aa: CASALPGMNTEAFF; cdr3_nt: TGCGCCAGCGCTTTGCCAGGAATGAACACTGAAGCTTTCTTT
v_call: TRBV6-6; d_call: -; j_call: TRBJ1-4; cdr3_length: 12; clone_size: -; cdr3_aa: CASSDPNEKLFF; cdr3_nt: TGTGCCAGCAGTGACCCTAATGAAAAACTGTTTTTT
v_call: TRBV13; d_call: -; j_call: TRBJ2-7; cdr3_length: 12; clone_size: few; cdr3_aa: CASSLGSYEQYF; cdr3_nt: TGTGCCAGCAGCTTAGGATCGTACGAGCAGTACTTC
v_call: TRBV6-5; d_call: -; j_call: TRBJ2-1; cdr3_length: 12; clone_size: -; cdr3_aa: CASSYGLNEQFF; cdr3_nt: TGTGCCAGCAGTTACGGCCTTAATGAGCAGTTCTTC
v_call: TRBV27; d_call: -; j_call: TRBJ1-5; cdr3_length: 13; clone_size: -; cdr3_aa: CASSYNLNQPQHF; cdr3_nt: TGTGCCAGCAGTTACAACTTAAATCAGCCCCAGCATTTT
v_call: TRBV11-2; d_call: TRBD2; j_call: TRBJ2-1; cdr3_length: 16; clone_size: -; cdr3_aa: CASSALAGAIYNEQFF; cdr3_nt: TGTGCCAGCAGCGCCCTAGCGGGGGCCATTTACAATGAGCAGTTCTTC
v_call: TRBV15; d_call: -; j_call: TRBJ2-2; cdr3_length: 14; clone_size: -; cdr3_aa: CATSREGAPGELFF; cdr3_nt: TGTGCCACCAGCAGAGAGGGGGCGCCCGGGGAGCTGTTTTTT
v_call: TRBV19; d_call: TRBD1; j_call: TRBJ1-1; cdr3_length: 14; clone_size: -; cdr3_aa: CASSTGTVYTEAFF; cdr3_nt: TGTGCCAGTAGTACTGGGACAGTTTACACTGAAGCTTTCTTT
v_call: TRBV27; d_call: TRBD1; j_call: TRBJ2-7; cdr3_length: 16; clone_size: -; cdr3_aa: CASSLQGVPVSYEQYF; cdr3_nt: TGTGCCAGCAGTCTACAGGGGGTACCCGTCTCCTACGAGCAGTACTTC
v_call: TRBV12-1; d_call: -; j_call: TRBJ1-2; cdr3_length: 10; clone_size: -; cdr3_aa: CASSCGGYTF; cdr3_nt: TGTGCCAGCAGCTGCGGAGGCTACACCTTC
v_call: TRBV6-5; d_call: TRBD2; j_call: TRBJ2-5; cdr3_length: 15; clone_size: -; cdr3_aa: CASSYTSGGAETQYF; cdr3_nt: TGTGCCAGCAGCTATACTAGCGGGGGGGCAGAGACCCAGTACTTC
v_call: TRBV14; d_call: -; j_call: TRBJ2-2; cdr3_length: 16; clone_size: -; cdr3_aa: CASSPRGGLTTGELFF; cdr3_nt: TGTGCCAGCAGCCCGCGCGGGGGCCTTACCACCGGGGAGCTGTTTTTT
v_call: TRBV29-1; d_call: -; j_call: TRBJ1-2; cdr3_length: 14; clone_size: -; cdr3_aa: CSVENVEIAYGYTF; cdr3_nt: TGCAGCGTTGAGAATGTTGAGATAGCCTATGGCTACACCTTC
v_call: TRBV5-1; d_call: TRBD1; j_call: TRBJ2-3; cdr3_length: 16; clone_size: once; cdr3_aa: CASSLDGQGAKDTQYF; cdr3_nt: TGCGCCAGCAGCTTGGATGGTCAGGGGGCAAAAGATACGCAGTATTTT
v_call: TRBV27; d_call: -; j_call: TRBJ2-6; cdr3_length: 16; clone_size: -; cdr3_aa: CASSLSPISGANVLTF; cdr3_nt: TGTGCCAGCAGTTTATCCCCGATCTCTGGGGCCAACGTCCTGACTTTC
v_call: TRBV7-6; d_call: -; j_call: TRBJ1-2; cdr3_length: 13; clone_size: -; cdr3_aa: CASSLGALRGYTF; cdr3_nt: TGTGCCAGCAGCTTAGGGGCCCTTCGCGGCTACACCTTC
v_call: TRBV5-1; d_call: -; j_call: TRBJ2-7; cdr3_length: 14; clone_size: few; cdr3_aa: CASSLEGGLTEQYF; cdr3_nt: TGCGCCAGCAGCTTGGAAGGGGGGCTAACCGAGCAGTACTTC
v_call: TRBV7-9; d_call: -; j_call: TRBJ2-7; cdr3_length: 13; clone_size: few; cdr3_aa: CASSLPERDEQYF; cdr3_nt: TGTGCCAGCAGCTTACCAGAGCGGGACGAGCAGTACTTC
v_call: TRBV7-7; d_call: TRBD2; j_call: TRBJ2-1; cdr3_length: 16; clone_size: few; cdr3_aa: CASSPRASGGYNEQFF; cdr3_nt: TGTGCTAGCAGCCCTCGCGCTAGCGGGGGATACAATGAGCAGTTCTTC
v_call: TRBV6-6; d_call: -; j_call: TRBJ1-3; cdr3_length: 16; clone_size: -; cdr3_aa: CASSYRDLESGNTIYF; cdr3_nt: TGTGCCAGCAGTTACCGGGACCTGGAATCGGGAAACACCATATATTTT
v_call: TRBV29-1; d_call: -; j_call: TRBJ1-3; cdr3_length: 13; clone_size: -; cdr3_aa: CSVEDQAANTIYF; cdr3_nt: TGCAGCGTTGAAGATCAGGCGGCGAACACCATATATTTT
v_call: TRBV6-6; d_call: TRBD1; j_call: TRBJ1-1; cdr3_length: 14; clone_size: -; cdr3_aa: CASSPRTGITEAFF; cdr3_nt: TGTGCCAGCAGTCCCCGGACAGGGATCACTGAAGCTTTCTTT
v_call: TRBV30; d_call: -; j_call: TRBJ1-2; cdr3_length: 13; clone_size: -; cdr3_aa: CASAWAGGYGYTF; cdr3_nt: TGTGCCTCGGCCTGGGCAGGAGGCTATGGCTACACCTTC
v_call: TRBV29-1; d_call: TRBD1; j_call: TRBJ2-7; cdr3_length: 13; clone_size: few; cdr3_aa: CSVGTGGAYEQYF; cdr3_nt: TGCAGCGTTGGGACAGGGGGCGCCTACGAGCAGTACTTC
v_call: TRBV6-1; d_call: -; j_call: TRBJ2-7; cdr3_length: 13; clone_size: few; cdr3_aa: CASDREGLYEQYF; cdr3_nt: TGTGCCAGCGACAGGGAGGGTCTCTACGAGCAGTACTTC
v_call: TRBV11-2; d_call: TRBD1; j_call: TRBJ2-5; cdr3_length: 14; clone_size: -; cdr3_aa: CASSSTGGRETQYF; cdr3_nt: TGTGCCAGCAGCTCAACAGGGGGCAGGGAGACCCAGTACTTC
v_call: TRBV5-1; d_call: -; j_call: TRBJ2-1; cdr3_length: 14; clone_size: few; cdr3_aa: CASSLGQGLLEQFF; cdr3_nt: TGCGCCAGCAGCTTGGGCCAGGGGCTCCTTGAGCAGTTCTTC
v_call: TRBV5-6; d_call: -; j_call: TRBJ1-1; cdr3_length: 13; clone_size: -; cdr3_aa: CASSLYGGTEAFF; cdr3_nt: TGTGCCAGCAGCTTGTATGGGGGGACTGAAGCTTTCTTT